The 24 T cell receptor beta chains given below trace back to one sample, sequenced in a study of blood T cells in healthy people across ages. A second 7 to 11 cycle PCR used barcoded and J-beta primers. TCRdb re-analysed the 5' RACE reads in MiXCR, keeping a single row per CDR3 protein. The table shows about 810,000 distinct CDR3 sequences, with under 40% occurring only once. Sequenced sample: blood. Receptors originate from a man aged 18 to 30 in good health.

A remark on this clonotype: This may be a read error, as it is one base from a much larger clone. The J gene is TRBJ2-1, the V gene TRBV4-2; possibly TRBD1 for D (6 bases). The CDR3 runs 17 residues. Germline-derived CDR1 and CDR2 are LGHNA and YNFKEQ. CDR3 DNA sequence: TGTACCAGCAGCCAAGATCTTCGACAGGACCTAAACAATGAGCAGTTCTTC. This codes for CTSSQDLRQDLNNEQFF.

CDR3 sequence: CASSLRTGGPGEQYF. Written as DNA, the CDR3 is TGTGCCAGCAGCTTAAGGACAGGGGGGCCAGGTGAGCAGTACTTC. This sequence joins TRBV7-3 and TRBJ2-7; 10 bases fit TRBD1. Trimming removed 1 base from V and 7 bases from J; junction bases left unmatched: 7. The CDR3 runs 15 residues. Germline-derived CDR1 and CDR2 are SGHTA and FQGTGA.

There are a few counts of this clonotype. The chain uses TRBV27 and TRBJ2-3; unclear D gene. The germline V gene encodes CDR1 MNHEY and CDR2 SMNVEV (reference sequence). V shed 2 bases and J shed 2 bases, with 8 bases lying between them. The CDR3 is 14 amino acids. In nucleotides, the CDR3 is TGTGCCAGCAGTTTAACCAGGAACACAGATACGCAGTATTTT. As protein: CASSLTRNTDTQYF.

The chain's CDR3 is CSALYGHQNQPQHF. CDR3 DNA: TGCAGTGCCCTGTACGGGCACCAAAATCAGCCCCAGCATTTT. The rearrangement joins TRBV20-1 to TRBJ1-5; no clear D. Germline V gene data show CDR1 as DFQATT and CDR2 as SNEGSKA (reference sequence). This CDR3 contains 14 residues. Trimming took 6 bases from V and 4 from J, leaving 16 bases between them.

V is TRBV29-1 and J is TRBJ2-5, with D perhaps matching TRBD1 (6 bases). The CDR3 has 14 residues. Germline-derived CDR1 and CDR2 are SQVTM and ANQGSEA. Between the trimmed V and J ends, which lost 1 base and 2 bases, there was a span of 11 bases. The CDR3 nucleotides are TGCAGCGTTGAAGGGACAGTGGAACAAGAGACCCAGTACTTC. Its translation is CSVEGTVEQETQYF.

On this clonotype itself: The junction does not match germline at one end; this may be a read error. The V and J genes are TRBV30 and TRBJ1-4, with D uncertain. The germline gives CDR1 GTSNPN, CDR2 SVGIG (reference sequence). The length of the CDR3 is 11 residues. The CDR3 protein is CAGSQRPKLFF. The CDR3, as DNA: TGTGCCGGGAGCCAACGTCCGAAACTGTTTTTT.

The CDR3 reads CASSYNRDREFF. The CDR3 nucleotides are TGTGCCAGCAGCTATAACCGGGACAGGGAGTTCTTC. This chain joins TRBV11-2 and TRBJ2-1, with 9 positions matching TRBD1. After removal of 4 bases from V and 14 bases from J, the junction contained 6 bases not matched to a gene. CDR1 and CDR2 (germline): SGHAT, FQNNGV. The CDR3 is 12 amino acids.

A word on this clonotype: A clone one base away is much larger, so this may be a read error. V usage is TRBV7-6 and J usage is TRBJ2-5; 8 nucleotides match TRBD2. V was clipped by 6 bases and J by 7 bases; unmatched bases: 13. CDR1 and CDR2 (germline): SGHVS, FNYEAQ. The CDR3 has 15 residues. CDR3 sequence: CASSSPGGRKGTQYF. In DNA, the CDR3 is TGTGCCAGCAGTTCCCCGGGGGGGCGCAAAGGGACCCAGTACTTC.

This rearrangement joins TRBV12-3 or TRBV12-4 to TRBJ1-2; D call uncertain. CDR3 size: 14 residues. Trimming stripped 7 bases from V and 3 bases from J, with 15 bases between. The CDR3 loop reads CASTVGYGYYGYTF. CDR3 bases: TGTGCCAGCACCGTGGGGTACGGGTACTATGGCTACACCTTC.

Remarks on this clonotype: This clone may be a read error of a much larger clone one base away. The chain uses TRBV27 and TRBJ1-6, with TRBD1 matching 7 bases. This CDR3 is 15 amino acids long. The germline CDR1 and CDR2 sequences are MNHEY and SMNVEV (reference sequence). The CDR3: CASSPGTVYNPPLHF. CDR3 bases: TGTGCCAGCAGTCCCGGGACAGTCTATAATCCACCCCTCCACTTT.

The rearrangement links TRBV20-1 to TRBJ2-7; D remains ambiguous. Looked up from germline, CDR1 is DFQATT and CDR2 is SNEGSKA (reference sequence). Trimming stripped 3 bases from V and 0 bases from J, with 12 bases between. CDR3 length: 14 residues. The DNA of the CDR3 is TGCAGTGCTAGCTCCCAGTCTAGCTCCTACGAGCAGTACTTC. Amino acids: CSASSQSSSYEQYF.

This clonotype was picked up a small number of times. This chain links TRBV28 with TRBJ1-2, with a possible D match to TRBD1 (6 bases). The V and J ends lost 5 bases and 6 bases respectively, with 16 bases between them. This CDR3 spans 14 amino acids. Germline CDR1 and CDR2: MDHEN and SYDVKM. The CDR3 DNA reads as TGTGCCAGCAGTCGGGACAAAGCAGATGATGGCTACACCTTC. This translates into CASSRDKADDGYTF.

V and J are TRBV12-3 or TRBV12-4 and TRBJ2-3, with TRBD2 matching over 10 bases. J lost 2 bases, V lost 8 bases, and 4 bases had no gene match. The CDR3 totals 14 residues. The CDR3 bases are TGTGCCAGCGGACTAGCGGAGACCACAGATACGCAGTATTTT. It is translated as CASGLAETTDTQYF.

This clonotype was observed a handful of times. V gene TRBV20-1 combines with J gene TRBJ2-1; D call uncertain. This CDR3 spans 11 amino acids. The germline CDR1 and CDR2 sequences are DFQATT and SNEGSKA (reference sequence). V shed 0 bases and J shed 10 bases, with 7 bases lying between them. CDR3 nucleotides: TGCAGTGCTAGAGAGCGTGACGAGCAGTTCTTC. It encodes CSARERDEQFF.

V is TRBV11-2 and J is TRBJ1-1; no reliable D call. V lost 1 base, J lost 9 bases, and 9 bases lay in between. Germline V gene lookup returns CDR1 SGHAT and CDR2 FQNNGV. The CDR3 contains 12 residues. The CDR3 region has the DNA TGTGCCAGCAGCTTAGGTTCAGACAAAGCTTTCTTT. Translated: CASSLGSDKAFF.

Points on this clonotype: This clone may be a read error of a much larger clone one base away. The chain carries TRBV7-9 and TRBJ1-2; TRBD1 is a possible D gene (5 bases). V was cut by 2 bases and J by 3 bases, with 19 bases left in between. The CDR3 runs 17 residues. The V gene's germline CDR1 is SEHNR and CDR2 FQNEAQ (reference sequence). The CDR3 region has the DNA TGTGCCAGCAGCTTAACTCTGGACAACTGGGAGGACTATGGCTACACCTTC. It codes for CASSLTLDNWEDYGYTF.

In its sample, this clonotype was seen a few times. The J gene is TRBJ2-5, the V gene TRBV4-2, with unresolved D. Germline assignment: CDR1 LGHNA and CDR2 YNFKEQ. The V gene lost 3 bases and the J gene lost 5 bases, with 16 bases spanning the gap. The length of the CDR3 is 15 residues. The CDR3 loop reads CASSQTGSDGETQYF. The DNA for the CDR3 is TGTGCCAGCAGCCAGACCGGGTCTGACGGGGAGACCCAGTACTTC.

The chain links TRBV20-1 to TRBJ1-5; 7 bases align to TRBD1. This CDR3 is 16 amino acids long. The ends lost 4 bases at V and 4 bases at J; junction bases unmatched: 13. CDR1 and CDR2 (germline): DFQATT, SNEGSKA (reference sequence). The CDR3 DNA reads as TGCAGTGCTACCTTGGGGGGACAGCCAAAAAATCAGCCCCAGCATTTT. Encoded protein: CSATLGGQPKNQPQHF.

The chain recombines TRBV15 with TRBJ1-5; D is possibly TRBD1 (6 bases). There are 14 residues in the CDR3. Germline lookup yields CDR1 LNHNV and CDR2 YYDKDF (reference sequence). V lost 0 bases to trimming and J lost 9 bases, with 12 bases between them. This CDR3 is CATSRDRGSGPQHF. The DNA of the CDR3 is TGTGCCACCAGCAGAGACAGGGGTTCAGGGCCCCAGCATTTT.

The chain joins TRBV5-6 to TRBJ2-7, with TRBD1 matching over 8 bases. V trimming: 0 bases; J trimming: 0 bases; junction bases outside the gene matches: 5. This CDR3 has 16 amino acids. Per the germline V gene, CDR1 is SGHDT and CDR2 is YYEEEE. This CDR3 reads CASSLARDRSSYEQYF. CDR3 nucleotides: TGTGCCAGCAGCTTGGCCCGGGACAGGAGCTCCTACGAGCAGTACTTC.

The chain links TRBV15 to TRBJ2-7; D could derive from TRBD1 or TRBD2 (5 bases each). With 1 base removed from V and 7 bases from J, the gap between germline ends came to 20 bases. Germline CDR1 and CDR2: LNHNV and YYDKDF (reference sequence). The CDR3 contains 16 residues. The DNA for the CDR3 is TGTGCCACCAGCAGAGGCCTTAAGGGGACCTACAATGAGCAGTACTTC. This translates into CATSRGLKGTYNEQYF.

This sequence joins TRBV5-6 and TRBJ2-5; D perhaps matches TRBD2 (7 bases). From germline, CDR1 is SGHDT and CDR2 YYEEEE. Trimming took 6 bases from V and 4 from J, leaving 19 bases between them. This CDR3 contains 15 residues. CDR3 sequence reads: CASTPPGGPGETQYF. The DNA of the CDR3 is TGTGCCAGCACGCCACCGGGGGGCCCAGGAGAGACCCAGTACTTC.

The genes are TRBV7-2 and TRBJ2-3, with TRBD2 matching 8 bases. Germline CDR1 reads SGHTA; CDR2 reads FQGNSA. The CDR3 loop spans 15 amino acids. The junction had 6 bases not matched to a gene; V was cut back by 2 bases and J by 5 bases. In nucleotides, the CDR3 is TGTGCCAGCAGCTTATCCCCTAGCGGGTTAGATACGCAGTATTTT. This sequence encodes CASSLSPSGLDTQYF.

This clonotype was seen repeatedly, ten times or more. The chain links TRBV28 to TRBJ2-7; 7 positions match TRBD1. Losses at the gene ends were 4 bases for V and 6 bases for J; bases not matched to a gene: 6. Germline values: CDR1 MDHEN, CDR2 SYDVKM. This CDR3 has 13 residues. CDR3 amino acids: CASSSTGESEQYF. Written as DNA, the CDR3 is TGTGCCAGCAGTTCCACAGGGGAATCCGAGCAGTACTTC.